Listed below are T cell receptor beta chains from one sample, sequenced in a study of CD8 T cells in Susac syndrome. Via MiXCR, TCRdb re-called the immunoSEQ multiplex PCR reads, giving one row per CDR3 protein. The sample lists over 95,000 distinct CDR3 sequences; about nine tenths were seen once. Sequenced material: CD8+ T cells from PBMCs. These receptors were obtained from a human donor in good health. CDR3s include the opening cysteine and the closing phenylalanine or tryptophan. D genes are given only for firm matches. The listing skips clone size in some rows; elsewhere it reads once, few, many or a size class.

>TRBJ2-7|few|TRBV7-9|NA
CASSLRGGEQYF
TGTGCCAGCAGCCTCCGTGGGGGCGAGCAGTACTTC
>TRBJ2-1|NA|TRBV3-1|NA
CASSQVPSYNEQFF
TGTGCCAGCAGCCAAGTACCGAGCTACAATGAGCAGTTCTTC
>TRBJ1-2|NA|TRBV7-9|NA
CASSLEVGLYGYTF
TGTGCCAGCAGCCTCGAGGTGGGACTTTATGGCTACACCTTC
>TRBJ2-1|NA|TRBV7-3|NA
CASSPSATNEQFF
TGTGCCAGCAGCCCTTCAGCAACCAATGAGCAGTTCTTC
>TRBJ2-3|NA|TRBV11-2|TRBD2
CASSLDRLAGDTQYF
TGTGCCAGCAGCTTAGATAGACTAGCGGGGGATACGCAGTATTTT
>TRBJ1-2|NA|TRBV19|TRBD1
CASSIDRQGRNYGYTF
TGTGCCAGTAGTATAGATCGACAGGGCCGGAACTATGGCTACACCTTC
>TRBJ1-2|NA|TRBV12-3/TRBV12-4|NA
CASSLRFGYTF
TGTGCCAGCAGTTTAAGGTTCGGCTACACCTTC
>TRBJ2-2|NA|TRBV19|TRBD2
CASSIGSLAGHPQRTGELFF
TGTGCCAGTAGTATTGGGTCCCTAGCGGGTCACCCTCAGCGGACCGGGGAGCTGTTTTTT
>TRBJ1-1|NA|TRBV5-1|TRBD1
CASSSGQVNTEAFF
TGTGCCAGCTCCTCGGGACAGGTGAACACTGAAGCTTTCTTT
>TRBJ1-1|NA|TRBV20-1|TRBD1
CSARDIGSAGGMNTEAFF
TGCAGTGCTAGAGATATCGGTTCGGCAGGGGGAATGAACACTGAAGCTTTCTTT
>TRBJ1-4|NA|TRBV5-5|TRBD1
CASRGTANEKLFF
TGTGCCAGCAGAGGGACAGCTAATGAAAAACTGTTTTTT
>TRBJ1-4|NA|TRBV28|NA
CASSPVEVRNEKLFF
TGTGCCAGCAGTCCAGTGGAGGTTAGGAATGAAAAACTGTTTTTT
>TRBJ1-1|once|TRBV5-8|TRBD1
CASSWDREVGGTEAFF
TGTGCCAGCAGCTGGGACAGGGAGGTTGGAGGCACTGAAGCTTTCTTT
>TRBJ2-2|few|TRBV5-6|NA
CASSLQGGTGELFF
TGTGCCAGCAGCTTGCAGGGAGGAACCGGGGAGCTGTTTTTT
>TRBJ2-2|NA|TRBV11-2|TRBD2
CASRRAGLADTGELFF
TGTGCCAGCAGACGAGCGGGACTAGCGGACACCGGGGAGCTGTTTTTT
>TRBJ1-3|once|TRBV28|NA
CASLPGPSSGNTIYF
TGTGCCAGCCTCCCCGGCCCGAGCTCTGGAAACACCATATATTTT
>TRBJ1-1|once|TRBV6-1|NA
CASRSGGEAFF
TGTGCCAGCAGGTCTGGTGGTGAAGCTTTCTTT
>TRBJ2-3|NA|TRBV7-2|TRBD2
CASSSFGTSGLFGDTQYF
TGTGCCAGCAGCTCATTCGGGACTAGCGGGCTTTTCGGGGATACGCAGTATTTT
>TRBJ2-3|NA|TRBV6-5|TRBD2
CASTQLAAATDTQYF
TGTGCCAGCACCCAACTAGCGGCCGCCACAGATACGCAGTATTTT
>TRBJ2-3|NA|TRBV30|NA
CAWSRRQGRSDTQYF
TGTGCCTGGAGTCGCCGCCAGGGGAGGTCAGATACGCAGTATTTT
>TRBJ2-2|NA|TRBV29-1|NA
CSAQPGRTGELFF
TGCAGCGCCCAGCCGGGTCGAACCGGGGAGCTGTTTTTT
>TRBJ1-2|NA|TRBV27|TRBD1
CASSLNRGDYGYTF
TGTGCCAGCAGTCTTAACAGGGGAGACTATGGCTACACCTTC
>TRBJ2-3|NA|TRBV3-1|NA
CASSLRAAGSTDTQYF
TGTGCCAGCAGCCTAAGGGCAGCGGGTAGCACAGATACGCAGTATTTT
>TRBJ2-1|NA|TRBV18|TRBD2
CASSPLAGEYNEQFF
TGTGCCAGCTCCCCACTAGCGGGAGAGTACAATGAGCAGTTCTTC
>TRBJ2-7|NA|TRBV7-6|TRBD1
CASSDRVGAYEQYF
TGTGCCAGCAGCGACAGGGTGGGAGCCTACGAGCAGTACTTC
>TRBJ2-1|NA|TRBV4-1|TRBD2
CASSQEVAGGSSEQFF
TGCGCCAGCAGCCAAGAGGTAGCGGGAGGGAGTTCTGAGCAGTTCTTC